Listed here is a single T cell receptor beta chain. This record comes from a study of T cell clones after liver transplantation. V lost 5 bases to trimming and J lost 4 bases; unmatched junction nucleotides: 8. Germline V gene lookup returns CDR1 LNHDA and CDR2 SQIVND (reference sequence). The CDR3 is 15 amino acids. The table came from immunoSEQ multiplex PCR; TCRdb's copy has only in-frame clones and leaves some out. The sample carries some 60,000 clones, about two thirds recorded once. Material: CD4+ T cells from blood, obtained at the approximately 16-month timepoint. This chain uses TRBV19 with TRBJ1-1; 9 bases are a match to TRBD1. This receptor was obtained from a human patient who received a liver transplant. Some T cells may arise from the graft donor. The CDR3 nucleotides are TGTGCCAGTAGTCCTTTGACAGGGGGGACCACTGAAGCTTTCTTT. As protein: CASSPLTGGTTEAFF. The whole variable domain, remainder taken from reference TRBV19 and TRBJ1-1, is DGGITQSPKYLFRKEGQNVTLSCEQNLNHDAMYWYRQDPGQGLRLIYYSQIVNDFQKGDIAEGYSVSREKKESFPLTVTSAQKNPTAFYLCASSPLTGGTTEAFFGQGTRLTVV.